Reported below is one TCR beta chain. What it recognizes is unknown. TCRdb's copy holds only in-frame clones and misses some; the assay was immunoSEQ multiplex PCR. This table has fewer than 200,000 clones, roughly 92% appearing once. The V gene end was trimmed by 6 bases and the J gene end by 0 bases; junction bases not matched to a gene: 6. Germline CDR1 and CDR2: MDHEN and SYDVKM. The CDR3 is 15 amino acids. The record originates from a study of T cell responses to AZD1222 COVID-19 vaccine. Study-wide findings and caveats: The study sampled repertoires only after the peak T cell response. The sample set comprised mostly white British donors with more females, and clonal diversity was possibly underestimated. Close to half of spike-specific TCRs reportedly recognize unmutated variant regions. Spike was spanned by vaccine-associated CD4 TCRs, with dominance at 160-218 and 743-854.

The receptor's source is an adult who received the AZD1222 COVID-19 vaccine. The material was peripheral blood, obtained 28 days after the second AZD1222 dose. This sequence joins TRBV28 and TRBJ2-7; 9 bases align to TRBD1. The CDR3 DNA is TGTGCCAGCAGACTAGACAGGGGGTTCTCCTACGAGCAGTACTTC. Encoded protein: CASRLDRGFSYEQYF. The full variable domain, its missing parts supplied by reference TRBV28 and TRBJ2-7, is DVKVTQSSRYLVKRTGEKVFLECVQDMDHENMFWYRQDPGLGLRLIYFSYDVKMKEKGDIPEGYSVSREKKERFSLILESASTNQTSMYLCASRLDRGFSYEQYFGPGTRLTVT.